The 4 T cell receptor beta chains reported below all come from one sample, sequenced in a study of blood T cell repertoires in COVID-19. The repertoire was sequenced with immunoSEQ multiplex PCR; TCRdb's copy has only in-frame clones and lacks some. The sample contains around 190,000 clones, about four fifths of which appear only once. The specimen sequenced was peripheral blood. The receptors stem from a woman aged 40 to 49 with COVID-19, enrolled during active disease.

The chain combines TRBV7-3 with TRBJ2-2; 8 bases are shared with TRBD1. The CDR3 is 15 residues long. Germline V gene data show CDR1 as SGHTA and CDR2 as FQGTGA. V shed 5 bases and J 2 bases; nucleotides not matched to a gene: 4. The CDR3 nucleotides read TGTGCCAGCAGCCCAACAGGGGGTAACACCGGGGAGCTGTTTTTT. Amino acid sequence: CASSPTGGNTGELFF.

DNA of the CDR3: TGTGCCAGCAGCCAAAGGACAGGGGAGGGTGGTGGCTACACCTTC. Residues: CASSQRTGEGGGYTF. V and J are TRBV3-1 (or the pseudogene TRBV3-2) and TRBJ1-2; TRBD1 aligns across 9 bases. The CDR3 sequence is 15 residues long. V was clipped by 2 bases and J by 7 bases; unmatched bases: 8. Per germline, CDR1 LGHDT and CDR2 YNNKEL (reference sequence).

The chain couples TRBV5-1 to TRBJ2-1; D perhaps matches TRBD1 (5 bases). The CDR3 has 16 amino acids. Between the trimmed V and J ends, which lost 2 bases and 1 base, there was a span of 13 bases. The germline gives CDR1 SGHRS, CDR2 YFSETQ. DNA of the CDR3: TGCGCCAGCAGCTTTACAGCTTACAGGTCCTACAATGAGCAGTTCTTC. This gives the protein CASSFTAYRSYNEQFF.

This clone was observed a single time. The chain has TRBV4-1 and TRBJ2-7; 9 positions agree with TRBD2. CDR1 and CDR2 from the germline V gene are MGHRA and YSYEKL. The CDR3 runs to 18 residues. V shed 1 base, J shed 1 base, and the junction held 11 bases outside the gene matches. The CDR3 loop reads CASSQAPSGTSLSYEQYF. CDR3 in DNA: TGCGCCAGCAGCCAAGCTCCCTCCGGGACTAGCCTTTCCTACGAGCAGTACTTC.